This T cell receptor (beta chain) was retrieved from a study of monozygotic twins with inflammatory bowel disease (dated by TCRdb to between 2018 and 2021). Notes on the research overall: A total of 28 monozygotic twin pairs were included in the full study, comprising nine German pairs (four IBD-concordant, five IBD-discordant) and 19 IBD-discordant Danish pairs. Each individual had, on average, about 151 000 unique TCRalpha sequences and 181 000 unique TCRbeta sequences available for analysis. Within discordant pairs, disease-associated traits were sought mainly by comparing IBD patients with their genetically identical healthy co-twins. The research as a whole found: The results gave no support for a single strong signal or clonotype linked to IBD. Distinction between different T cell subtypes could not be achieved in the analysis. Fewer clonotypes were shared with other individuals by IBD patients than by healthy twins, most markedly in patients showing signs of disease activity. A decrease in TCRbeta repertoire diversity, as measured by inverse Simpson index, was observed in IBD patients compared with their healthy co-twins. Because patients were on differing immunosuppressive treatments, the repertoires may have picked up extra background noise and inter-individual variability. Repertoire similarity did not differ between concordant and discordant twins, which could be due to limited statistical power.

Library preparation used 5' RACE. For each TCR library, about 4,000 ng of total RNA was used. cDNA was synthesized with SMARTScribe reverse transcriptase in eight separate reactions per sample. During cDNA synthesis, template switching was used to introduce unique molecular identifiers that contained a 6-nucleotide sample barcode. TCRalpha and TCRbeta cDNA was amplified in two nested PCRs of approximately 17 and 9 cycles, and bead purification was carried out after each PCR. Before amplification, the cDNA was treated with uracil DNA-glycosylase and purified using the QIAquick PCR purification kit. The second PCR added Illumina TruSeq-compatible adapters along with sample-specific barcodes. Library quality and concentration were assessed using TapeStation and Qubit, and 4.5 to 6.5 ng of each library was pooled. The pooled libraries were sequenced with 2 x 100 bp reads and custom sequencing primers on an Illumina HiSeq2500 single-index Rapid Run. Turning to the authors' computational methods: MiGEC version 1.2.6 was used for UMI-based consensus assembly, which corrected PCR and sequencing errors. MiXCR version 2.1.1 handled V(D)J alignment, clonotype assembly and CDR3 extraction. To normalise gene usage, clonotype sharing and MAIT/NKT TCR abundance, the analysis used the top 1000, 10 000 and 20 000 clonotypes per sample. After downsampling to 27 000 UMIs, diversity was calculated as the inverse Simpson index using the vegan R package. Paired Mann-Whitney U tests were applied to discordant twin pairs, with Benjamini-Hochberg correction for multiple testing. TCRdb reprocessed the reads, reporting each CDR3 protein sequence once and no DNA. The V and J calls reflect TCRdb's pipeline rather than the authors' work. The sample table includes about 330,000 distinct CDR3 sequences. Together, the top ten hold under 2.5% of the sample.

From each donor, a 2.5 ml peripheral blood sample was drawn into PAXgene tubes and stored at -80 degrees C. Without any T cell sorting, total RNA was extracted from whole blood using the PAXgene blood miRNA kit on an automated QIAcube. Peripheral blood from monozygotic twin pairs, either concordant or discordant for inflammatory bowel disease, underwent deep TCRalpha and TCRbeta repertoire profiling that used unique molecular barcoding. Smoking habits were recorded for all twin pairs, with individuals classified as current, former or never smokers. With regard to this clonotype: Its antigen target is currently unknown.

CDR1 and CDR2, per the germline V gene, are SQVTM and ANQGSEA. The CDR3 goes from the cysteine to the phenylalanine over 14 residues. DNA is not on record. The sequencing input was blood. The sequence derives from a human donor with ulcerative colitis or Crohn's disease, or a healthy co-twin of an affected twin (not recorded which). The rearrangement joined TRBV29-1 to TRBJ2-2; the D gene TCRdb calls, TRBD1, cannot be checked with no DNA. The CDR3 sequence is CSIIPGVYAGELFF.